The entry that follows covers one TCR beta chain sequence. What it recognizes is unknown. This sample is part of a study of T-cell reconstitution after alpha-beta-depleted transplantation in children. Findings of the study overall: After one year, T-cell counts and TCRbeta diversity mostly came from new T cells.

The germline CDR1 and CDR2 sequences are DFQATT and SNEGSKA (reference sequence). V shed 1 base, J shed 3 bases, and the junction held 5 bases outside the gene matches. The CDR3 is made up of 16 amino acids. The library targeted TCRbeta and was prepared with unique molecular identifiers. TCRdb processed the PCR reads anew with MiXCR; each CDR3 protein has one entry. Of 550,000 to 800,000 distinct CDR3 sequences listed, about 12% are singletons. The material sequenced was PBMCs, taken before TCRalphabeta/CD19-depleted stem cell transplant. The genes are TRBV20-1 and TRBJ2-2; 10 bases are a match to TRBD2. This clonotype originated in a girl aged 2-15 years with congenital amegakaryocytic thrombocytopenia, due to receive a stem cell transplant. CDR3 residues: CSARGVGLADTGELFF. The CDR3 nucleotides are TGCAGTGCTAGAGGAGTCGGACTAGCGGACACCGGGGAGCTGTTTTTT.